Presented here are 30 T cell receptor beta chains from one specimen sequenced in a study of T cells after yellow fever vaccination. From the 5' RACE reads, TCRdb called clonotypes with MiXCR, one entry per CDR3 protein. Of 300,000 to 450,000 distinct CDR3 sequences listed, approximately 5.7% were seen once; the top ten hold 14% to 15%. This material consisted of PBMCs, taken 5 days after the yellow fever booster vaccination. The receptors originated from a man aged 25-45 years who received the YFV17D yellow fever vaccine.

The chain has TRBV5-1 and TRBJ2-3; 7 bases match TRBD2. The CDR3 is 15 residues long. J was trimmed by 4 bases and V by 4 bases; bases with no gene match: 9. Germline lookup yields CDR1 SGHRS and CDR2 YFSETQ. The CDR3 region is CASSPSGTTSDTQYF. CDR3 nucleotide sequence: TGCGCCAGCAGCCCGAGCGGGACTACCTCAGATACGCAGTATTTT. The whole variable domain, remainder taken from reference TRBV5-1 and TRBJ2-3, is KAGVTQTPRYLIKTRGQQVTLSCSPISGHRSVSWYQQTPGQGLQFLFEYFSETQRNKGNFPGRFSGRQFSNSRSEMNVSTLELGDSALYLCASSPSGTTSDTQYFGPGTRLTVL.

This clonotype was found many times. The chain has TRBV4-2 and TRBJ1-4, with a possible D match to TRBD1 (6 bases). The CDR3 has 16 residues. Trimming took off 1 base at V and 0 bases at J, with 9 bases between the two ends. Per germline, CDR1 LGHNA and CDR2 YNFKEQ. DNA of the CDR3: TGTGCCAGCAGCCAAGTCAGGGGCGCAACTAATGAAAAACTGTTTTTT. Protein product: CASSQVRGATNEKLFF.

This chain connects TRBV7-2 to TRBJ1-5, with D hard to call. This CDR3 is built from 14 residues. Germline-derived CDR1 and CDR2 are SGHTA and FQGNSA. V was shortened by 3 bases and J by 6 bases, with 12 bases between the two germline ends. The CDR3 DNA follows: TGTGCCAGCAGCTTGGGCCCTGCCGGTCAGCCCCAGCATTTT. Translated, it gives CASSLGPAGQPQHF.

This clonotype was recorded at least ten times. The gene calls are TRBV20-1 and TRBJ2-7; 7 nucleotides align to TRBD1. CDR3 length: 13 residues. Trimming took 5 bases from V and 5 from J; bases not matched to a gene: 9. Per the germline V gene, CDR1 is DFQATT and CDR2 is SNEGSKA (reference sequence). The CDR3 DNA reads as TGCAGTGCTCCGAGACAGGGATCCCACGAGCAGTACTTC. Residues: CSAPRQGSHEQYF.

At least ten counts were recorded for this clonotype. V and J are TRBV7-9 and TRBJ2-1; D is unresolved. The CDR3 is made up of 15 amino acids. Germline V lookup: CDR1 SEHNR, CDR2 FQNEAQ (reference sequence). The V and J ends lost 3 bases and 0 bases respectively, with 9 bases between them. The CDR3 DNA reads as TGTGCCAGCAGCTTTGGAAACGGCTCCTACAATGAGCAGTTCTTC. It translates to CASSFGNGSYNEQFF.

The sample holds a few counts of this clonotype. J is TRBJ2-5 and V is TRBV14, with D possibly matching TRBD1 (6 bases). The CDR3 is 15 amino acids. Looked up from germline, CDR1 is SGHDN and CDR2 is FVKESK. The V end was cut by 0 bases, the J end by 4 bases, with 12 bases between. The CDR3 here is CASSQEQGMGETQYF. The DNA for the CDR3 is TGTGCCAGCAGCCAAGAACAGGGCATGGGAGAGACCCAGTACTTC.

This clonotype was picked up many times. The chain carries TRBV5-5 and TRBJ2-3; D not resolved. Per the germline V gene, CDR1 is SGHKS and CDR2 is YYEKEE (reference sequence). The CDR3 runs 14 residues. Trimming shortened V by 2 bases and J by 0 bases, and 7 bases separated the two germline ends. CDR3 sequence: CASSFRDSTDTQYF. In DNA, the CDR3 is TGTGCCAGCAGCTTCCGAGACAGCACAGATACGCAGTATTTT.

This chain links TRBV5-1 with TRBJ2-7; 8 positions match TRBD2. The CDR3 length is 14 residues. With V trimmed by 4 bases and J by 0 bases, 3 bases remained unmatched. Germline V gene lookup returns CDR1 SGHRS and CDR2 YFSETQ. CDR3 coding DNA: TGCGCCAGCAGCCGGACTAGCAGCTCCTACGAGCAGTACTTC. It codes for CASSRTSSSYEQYF.

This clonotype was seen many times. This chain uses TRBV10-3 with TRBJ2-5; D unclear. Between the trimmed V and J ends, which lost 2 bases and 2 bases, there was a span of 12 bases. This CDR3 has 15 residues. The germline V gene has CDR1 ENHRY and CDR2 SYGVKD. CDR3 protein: CAISENSRIQETQYF. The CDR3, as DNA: TGTGCCATCAGTGAGAATTCAAGGATTCAAGAGACCCAGTACTTC.

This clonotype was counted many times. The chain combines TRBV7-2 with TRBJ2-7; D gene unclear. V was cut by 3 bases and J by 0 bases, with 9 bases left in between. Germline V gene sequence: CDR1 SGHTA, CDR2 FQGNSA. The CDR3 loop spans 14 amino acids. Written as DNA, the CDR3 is TGTGCCAGCAGCTTCCAACGGATCTCCTACGAGCAGTACTTC. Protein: CASSFQRISYEQYF.

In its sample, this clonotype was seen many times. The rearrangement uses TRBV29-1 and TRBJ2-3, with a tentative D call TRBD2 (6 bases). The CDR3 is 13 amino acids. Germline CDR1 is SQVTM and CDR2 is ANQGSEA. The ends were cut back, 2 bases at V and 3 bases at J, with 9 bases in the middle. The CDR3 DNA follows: TGCAGCGTTGAACCGGGAGTGACAGATACGCAGTATTTT. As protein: CSVEPGVTDTQYF.

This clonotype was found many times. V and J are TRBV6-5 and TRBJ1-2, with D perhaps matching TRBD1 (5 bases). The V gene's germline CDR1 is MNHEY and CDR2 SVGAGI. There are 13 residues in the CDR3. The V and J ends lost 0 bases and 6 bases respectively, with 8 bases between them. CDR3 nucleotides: TGTGCCAGCAGTTACTCCGGGGGGGATGGCTACACCTTC. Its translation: CASSYSGGDGYTF.

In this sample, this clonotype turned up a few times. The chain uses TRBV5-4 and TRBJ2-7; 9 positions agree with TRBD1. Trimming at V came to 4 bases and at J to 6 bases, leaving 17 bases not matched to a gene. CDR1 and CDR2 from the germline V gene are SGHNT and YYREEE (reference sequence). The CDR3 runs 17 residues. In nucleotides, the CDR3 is TGTGCCAGCAGCGGGGCGGGGACAGGGAATAGTAGAGGCGAGCAGTACTTC. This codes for CASSGAGTGNSRGEQYF.

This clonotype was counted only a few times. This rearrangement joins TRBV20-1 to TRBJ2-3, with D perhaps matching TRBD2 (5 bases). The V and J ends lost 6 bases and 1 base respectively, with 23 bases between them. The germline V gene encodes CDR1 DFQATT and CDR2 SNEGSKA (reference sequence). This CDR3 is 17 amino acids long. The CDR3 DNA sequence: TGCAGTGCAAAACTAGGGTTCATGCTACGCGGCACAGATACGCAGTATTTT. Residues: CSAKLGFMLRGTDTQYF.

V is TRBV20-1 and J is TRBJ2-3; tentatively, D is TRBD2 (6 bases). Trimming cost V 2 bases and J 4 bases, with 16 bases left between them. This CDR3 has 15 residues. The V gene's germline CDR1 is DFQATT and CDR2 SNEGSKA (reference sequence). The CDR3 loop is CSARSGGTPADTQYF. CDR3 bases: TGCAGTGCTAGATCAGGCGGGACCCCCGCAGATACGCAGTATTTT.

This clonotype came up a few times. In nucleotides, the CDR3 is TGTGCCAGCAGCGAAGACAGGATGGCCTACAATGAGCAGTTCTTC. Translation gives CASSEDRMAYNEQFF. The V and J genes are TRBV27 and TRBJ2-1, with D possibly TRBD1 on 6 matching bases. In germline, CDR1 is MNHEY, CDR2 SMNVEV (reference sequence). The CDR3 loop spans 15 amino acids. Trimming left V 6 bases short and J 2 bases short, with 14 bases between.

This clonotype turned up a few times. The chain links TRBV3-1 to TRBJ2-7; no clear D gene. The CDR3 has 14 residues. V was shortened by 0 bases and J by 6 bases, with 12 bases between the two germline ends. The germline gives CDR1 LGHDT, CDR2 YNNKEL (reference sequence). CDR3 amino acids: CASSQDSSFREQYF. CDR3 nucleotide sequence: TGTGCCAGCAGCCAAGATAGCAGTTTCCGCGAGCAGTACTTC.

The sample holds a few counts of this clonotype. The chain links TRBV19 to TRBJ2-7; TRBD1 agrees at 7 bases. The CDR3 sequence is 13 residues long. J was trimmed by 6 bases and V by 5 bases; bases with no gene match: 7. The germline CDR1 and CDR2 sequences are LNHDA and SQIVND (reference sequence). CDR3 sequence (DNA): TGTGCCAGTAGTCAACAGACAGGGTCCGAGCAGTACTTC. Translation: CASSQQTGSEQYF.

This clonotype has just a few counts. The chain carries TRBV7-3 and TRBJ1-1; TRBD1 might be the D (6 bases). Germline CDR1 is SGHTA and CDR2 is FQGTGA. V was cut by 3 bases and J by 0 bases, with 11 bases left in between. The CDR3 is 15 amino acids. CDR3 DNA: TGTGCCAGCAGCTTGGGGACAAACATGAACACTGAAGCTTTCTTT. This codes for CASSLGTNMNTEAFF.

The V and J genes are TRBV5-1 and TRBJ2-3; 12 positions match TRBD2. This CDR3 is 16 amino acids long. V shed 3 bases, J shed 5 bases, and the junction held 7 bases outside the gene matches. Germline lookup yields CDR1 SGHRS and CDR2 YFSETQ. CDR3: CASSSRLAGAGDTQYF. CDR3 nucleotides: TGCGCCAGCAGCTCCCGACTAGCGGGAGCGGGAGATACGCAGTATTTT.

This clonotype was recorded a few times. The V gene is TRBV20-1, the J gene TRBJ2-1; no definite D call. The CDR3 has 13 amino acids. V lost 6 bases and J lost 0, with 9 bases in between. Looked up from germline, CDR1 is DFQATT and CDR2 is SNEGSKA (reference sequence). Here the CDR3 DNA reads TGCAGTGCCCTTCGGAGCTCCTACAATGAGCAGTTCTTC. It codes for CSALRSSYNEQFF.

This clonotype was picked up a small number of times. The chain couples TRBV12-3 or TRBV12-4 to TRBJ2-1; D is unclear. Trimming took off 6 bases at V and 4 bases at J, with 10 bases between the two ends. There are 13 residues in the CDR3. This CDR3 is CASRLGIYNEQFF. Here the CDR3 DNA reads TGTGCCAGCAGACTGGGAATTTACAATGAGCAGTTCTTC.

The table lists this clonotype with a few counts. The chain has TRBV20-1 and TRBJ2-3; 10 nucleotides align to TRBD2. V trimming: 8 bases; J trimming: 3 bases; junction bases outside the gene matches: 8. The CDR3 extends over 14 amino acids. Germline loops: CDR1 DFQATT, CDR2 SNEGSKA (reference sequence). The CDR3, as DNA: TGCAGTTTTCATGCTAGCGGGAGAACAGATACGCAGTATTTT. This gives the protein CSFHASGRTDTQYF.

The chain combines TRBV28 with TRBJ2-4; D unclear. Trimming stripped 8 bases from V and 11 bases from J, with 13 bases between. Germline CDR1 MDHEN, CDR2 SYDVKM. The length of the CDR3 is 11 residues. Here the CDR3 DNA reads TGTGCCAGCGTCTACGATACGGTTCAGTACTTC. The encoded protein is CASVYDTVQYF.

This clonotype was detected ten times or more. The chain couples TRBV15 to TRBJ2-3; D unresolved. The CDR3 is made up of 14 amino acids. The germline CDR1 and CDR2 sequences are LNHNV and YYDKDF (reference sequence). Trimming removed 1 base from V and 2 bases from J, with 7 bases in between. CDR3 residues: CATSRAADTDTQYF. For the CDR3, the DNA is TGTGCCACCAGCAGAGCGGCAGACACAGATACGCAGTATTTT. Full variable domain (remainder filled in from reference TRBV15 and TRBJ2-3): DAMVIQNPRYQVTQFGKPVTLSCSQTLNHNVMYWYQQKSSQAPKLLFHYYDKDFNNEADTPDNFQSRRPNTSFCFLDIRSPGLGDTAMYLCATSRAADTDTQYFGPGTRLTVL.

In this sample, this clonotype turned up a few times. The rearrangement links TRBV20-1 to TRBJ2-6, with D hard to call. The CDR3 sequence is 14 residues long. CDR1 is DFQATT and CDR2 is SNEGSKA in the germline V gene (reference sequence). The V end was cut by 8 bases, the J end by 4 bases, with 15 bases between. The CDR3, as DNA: TGCAGTACTAACCGGGTGGGAGGGGCCAACGTCCTGACTTTC. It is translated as CSTNRVGGANVLTF.

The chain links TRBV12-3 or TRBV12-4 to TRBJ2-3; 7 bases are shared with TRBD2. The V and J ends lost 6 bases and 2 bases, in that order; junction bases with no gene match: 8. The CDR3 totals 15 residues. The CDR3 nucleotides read TGTGCCAGCAGACTGACTAGCAGCTACACAGATACGCAGTATTTT. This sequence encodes CASRLTSSYTDTQYF.

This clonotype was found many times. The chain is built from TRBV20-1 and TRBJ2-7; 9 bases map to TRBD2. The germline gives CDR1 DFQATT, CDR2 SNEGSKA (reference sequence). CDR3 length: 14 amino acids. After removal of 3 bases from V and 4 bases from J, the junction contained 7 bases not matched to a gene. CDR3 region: CSASLSGRRYEQYF. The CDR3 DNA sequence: TGCAGTGCTAGCCTGAGCGGGAGGCGGTACGAGCAGTACTTC.

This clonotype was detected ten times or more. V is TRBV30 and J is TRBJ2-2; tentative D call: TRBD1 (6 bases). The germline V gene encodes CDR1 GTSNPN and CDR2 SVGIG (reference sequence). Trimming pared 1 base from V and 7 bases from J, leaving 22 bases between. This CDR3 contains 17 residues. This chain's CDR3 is CAWSGGSSLARGGELFF. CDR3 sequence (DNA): TGTGCCTGGAGTGGAGGGTCTTCCCTCGCCAGGGGCGGGGAGCTGTTTTTT.

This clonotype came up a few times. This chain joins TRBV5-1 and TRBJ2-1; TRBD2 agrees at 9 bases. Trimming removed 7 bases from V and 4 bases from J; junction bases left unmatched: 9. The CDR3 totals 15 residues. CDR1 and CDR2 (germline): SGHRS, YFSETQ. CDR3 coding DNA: TGCGCCAGCTCGCGAGGGCGGGAGGGGTACAATGAGCAGTTCTTC. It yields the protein CASSRGREGYNEQFF.